A single sample is the source of the 27 T cell receptor beta chains below, sequenced in a study of control samples from healthy donors and cancer patients. Sequenced by immunoSEQ multiplex PCR; TCRdb stores in-frame clones only, minus some. The table records some 150,000 clones, less than 95% of them present only once. Sequencing input: blood. Every receptor here comes from a man between 18 and 29 years old in good health.

The chain joins TRBV5-5 to TRBJ1-2; D is unclear. V lost 5 bases, J lost 1 base, and 15 bases lay in between. This CDR3 contains 15 residues. Per germline, CDR1 SGHKS and CDR2 YYEKEE (reference sequence). CDR3 sequence (DNA): TGTGCCAGCAGACAGCAGGCCTGGGATAACTATGGCTACACCTTC. Translation gives CASRQQAWDNYGYTF.

This chain links TRBV6-5 with TRBJ1-1; 7 bases line up with TRBD1. The CDR3 is 14 residues long. The junction had 5 bases not matched to a gene; V was cut back by 7 bases and J by 0 bases. From germline, CDR1 is MNHEY and CDR2 SVGAGI. CDR3 sequence (DNA): TGTGCCAGCATGGAACAGGGGTTGAACACTGAAGCTTTCTTT. This encodes CASMEQGLNTEAFF.

DNA for the CDR3: TGCGCCAGCAGCGGGGGAAACACCATATATTTT. This encodes CASSGGNTIYF. V usage is TRBV5-1 and J usage is TRBJ1-3; D uncertain. The CDR3 runs to 11 residues. The germline gives CDR1 SGHRS, CDR2 YFSETQ. V lost 4 bases, J lost 4 bases, and 3 bases lay in between.

This chain links TRBV5-4 with TRBJ1-2; possibly TRBD1 for D (5 bases). Trimming stripped 1 base from V and 5 bases from J, with 12 bases between. CDR1 and CDR2 from the germline V gene are SGHNT and YYREEE (reference sequence). The CDR3 runs to 14 residues. CDR3 in DNA: TGTGCCAGCAGCTTGAACCAGGGAATATATGGCTACACCTTC. This gives the protein CASSLNQGIYGYTF.

V is TRBV5-1 and J is TRBJ1-2, with 7 bases matching TRBD1. This CDR3 is built from 13 residues. Per the germline V gene, CDR1 is SGHRS and CDR2 is YFSETQ. Trimming at V came to 4 bases and at J to 6 bases, leaving 6 bases not matched to a gene. Written as DNA, the CDR3 is TGCGCCAGCAGCAAGGGACAGTCGAATGGCTACACCTTC. It codes for CASSKGQSNGYTF.

As regards this clone: The same CDR3 arises from other DNA sequences in this sample as well. The gene calls are TRBV6-5 and TRBJ2-3; no definite D call. The CDR3 runs to 12 residues. Trimming took off 6 bases at V and 2 bases at J, with 6 bases between the two ends. Germline lookup yields CDR1 MNHEY and CDR2 SVGAGI. The CDR3 DNA sequence: TGTGCCAGCAGGAGCTCCACAGATACGCAGTATTTT. It specifies CASRSSTDTQYF.

This clone was seen a few times. The V call is TRBV19, the J call TRBJ1-2; possible D gene TRBD1, 6 bases. This CDR3 comprises 14 residues. The V end was cut by 5 bases, the J end by 5 bases, with 15 bases between. CDR1 is LNHDA and CDR2 is SQIVND in the germline V gene (reference sequence). Here the CDR3 reads CASSFGGAGYGYTF. CDR3 coding DNA: TGTGCCAGTAGTTTTGGGGGCGCGGGATATGGCTACACCTTC.

The chain combines TRBV19 with TRBJ2-2, with D maybe TRBD1 (5 bases). The CDR3 length is 13 residues. V lost 8 bases and J lost 1, with 8 bases in between. In germline, CDR1 is LNHDA, CDR2 SQIVND (reference sequence). CDR3 sequence: CASRQKNTGELFF. The CDR3 DNA is TGTGCCAGTCGACAGAAGAACACCGGGGAGCTGTTTTTT.

The chain couples TRBV7-3 to TRBJ2-3; 12 nucleotides agree with TRBD1. The germline gives CDR1 SGHTA, CDR2 FQGTGA. The CDR3 spans 16 residues. Trimming at V came to 3 bases and at J to 1 base, leaving 2 bases not matched to a gene. The CDR3 region is CASSLGTGGGTDTQYF. Written as DNA, the CDR3 is TGTGCCAGCAGCTTGGGGACAGGGGGCGGCACAGATACGCAGTATTTT.

Comment on this clone: The identical CDR3 is also encoded by other nucleotide sequences in the sample. The genes are TRBV27 and TRBJ2-6; D is uncertain. Germline loops: CDR1 MNHEY, CDR2 SMNVEV (reference sequence). The V end was cut by 2 bases, the J end by 3 bases, with 2 bases between. The CDR3 length is 13 residues. CDR3 in DNA: TGTGCCAGCAGTTTAAGTGGGGCCAACGTCCTGACTTTC. Translated, it gives CASSLSGANVLTF.

The chain links TRBV7-2 to TRBJ2-1; D gene uncertain. Per germline, CDR1 SGHTA and CDR2 FQGNSA. CDR3 size: 13 residues. The V end was cut by 6 bases, the J end by 0 bases, with 6 bases between. The CDR3 spells CASRESSYNEQFF. CDR3 DNA: TGTGCCAGCAGGGAGAGCTCCTACAATGAGCAGTTCTTC.

This chain connects TRBV12-5 to TRBJ2-1, with D hard to call. The CDR3 is made up of 12 amino acids. The V and J ends lost 0 bases and 9 bases respectively, with 6 bases between them. Germline V lookup: CDR1 LGHNT, CDR2 FRNRAP. CDR3 nucleotides: TGTGCTAGTGGTTTGGTATTGGGTGAGCAGTTCTTC. Its translation: CASGLVLGEQFF.

For the CDR3, the DNA is TGTGCCAGCAGCTTAGTTTTTTCGGGCATCCAGCCCCAGCATTTT. Its protein product is CASSLVFSGIQPQHF. The genes are TRBV7-9 and TRBJ1-5, with unresolved D. The V gene lost 1 base and the J gene lost 7 bases, with 14 bases spanning the gap. The CDR3 runs to 15 residues. The germline V gene has CDR1 SEHNR and CDR2 FQNEAQ (reference sequence).

The chain has TRBV11-2 and TRBJ1-3; D gene uncertain. CDR3 length: 14 amino acids. Germline CDR1 is SGHAT and CDR2 is FQNNGV. The V and J ends lost 5 bases and 7 bases respectively, with 15 bases between them. The CDR3 is CASSIYPSLNTIYF. DNA for the CDR3: TGTGCCAGCAGCATATACCCGAGTTTGAACACCATATATTTT.

The chain has TRBV19 and TRBJ1-4; D gene uncertain. This CDR3 is built from 15 residues. V dropped 1 base and J dropped 0 bases, with 6 bases sitting between them. Germline CDR1 LNHDA, CDR2 SQIVND (reference sequence). As DNA, the CDR3 is TGTGCCAGTAGTATAGGGTCCTCAACTAATGAAAAACTGTTTTTT. It encodes CASSIGSSTNEKLFF.

The chain recombines TRBV29-1 with TRBJ1-6, with TRBD1 as a possible D gene (5 bases). This CDR3 contains 13 residues. V lost 7 bases and J 5 bases, leaving 12 bases between the germline ends. Germline loops: CDR1 SQVTM, CDR2 ANQGSEA. This CDR3 reads CSAREANNSPLHF. In nucleotides, the CDR3 is TGCAGCGCCAGGGAGGCCAATAATTCACCCCTCCACTTT.

V usage is TRBV6-1 and J usage is TRBJ1-2; D call uncertain. V was pared by 2 bases and J by 4 bases, with 8 bases between. Germline CDR1 MNHNS, CDR2 SASEGT. CDR3 length equals 13 residues. This CDR3 reads CASSELRVYGYTF. In DNA, the CDR3 is TGTGCCAGCAGTGAACTGCGGGTCTATGGCTACACCTTC.

This clone was detected only once. This rearrangement joins TRBV7-9 to TRBJ1-1; 9 nucleotides match TRBD1. Losses at the gene ends were 1 base for V and 3 bases for J; bases not matched to a gene: 0. The length of the CDR3 is 14 residues. The germline V gene encodes CDR1 SEHNR and CDR2 FQNEAQ (reference sequence). The CDR3 sequence: CASSLGTGDTEAFF. The CDR3 DNA follows: TGTGCCAGCAGCTTAGGGACAGGGGACACTGAAGCTTTCTTT.

The J gene is TRBJ1-1, the V gene TRBV6-5; maybe TRBD1 (5 bases). The CDR3 runs 14 residues. CDR1 and CDR2 from the germline V gene are MNHEY and SVGAGI. Between the trimmed V and J ends, which lost 2 bases and 1 base, there was a span of 8 bases. CDR3 sequence: CASSYKGWNTEAFF. The CDR3 DNA follows: TGTGCCAGCAGTTACAAGGGGTGGAACACTGAAGCTTTCTTT.

This rearrangement joins TRBV5-1 to TRBJ2-3; D unresolved. This CDR3 comprises 13 residues. The germline CDR1 and CDR2 sequences are SGHRS and YFSETQ. V was clipped by 4 bases and J by 6 bases, with 12 bases between them. In DNA form, the CDR3 reads TGCGCCAGCAGCCCCCTCCGTATGGATACGCAGTATTTT. Translated, it gives CASSPLRMDTQYF.

The J gene is TRBJ2-6, the V gene TRBV2; D possibly corresponds to TRBD2 (6 bases). CDR3 length: 15 residues. Trimming removed 6 bases at V and 4 bases at J, with 13 bases between. The germline V gene encodes CDR1 SNHLY and CDR2 FYNNEI. This CDR3 is CASRVWRDGANVLTF. The DNA of the CDR3 is TGTGCCAGCAGAGTTTGGCGGGACGGGGCCAACGTCCTGACTTTC.

V and J are TRBV4-1 and TRBJ2-7, with 9 nucleotides matching TRBD2. Germline CDR1 and CDR2: MGHRA and YSYEKL. CDR3 length equals 16 residues. The V and J ends lost 0 bases and 2 bases, in that order; junction bases with no gene match: 5. The CDR3 DNA reads TGCGCCAGCAGCCAAGATTGGTCTAGCGGGACCTACGAGCAGTACTTC. Amino acids: CASSQDWSSGTYEQYF.

This chain links TRBV20-1 with TRBJ1-5; maybe TRBD1 (5 bases). The germline gives CDR1 DFQATT, CDR2 SNEGSKA (reference sequence). Trimming took 3 bases from V and 9 from J, leaving 15 bases between them. CDR3 length: 13 amino acids. CDR3 sequence (DNA): TGCAGTGCTAGTCGTGGGGGATCAGGGCCCCAGCATTTT. The encoded protein is CSASRGGSGPQHF.

The V gene is TRBV5-6, the J gene TRBJ2-3, with D unresolved. Germline V lookup: CDR1 SGHDT, CDR2 YYEEEE. V lost 4 bases to trimming and J lost 0 bases, with 12 bases between them. This CDR3 contains 15 residues. The DNA of the CDR3 is TGTGCCAGCAGCCCCCCGGGCCTAAGCACAGATACGCAGTATTTT. Translating it yields CASSPPGLSTDTQYF. Looking up the rest from reference TRBV5-6 and TRBJ2-3 gives the full variable domain: DAGVTQSPTHLIKTRGQQVTLRCSPKSGHDTVSWYQQALGQGPQFIFQYYEEEERQRGNFPDRFSGHQFPNYSSELNVNALLLGDSALYLCASSPPGLSTDTQYFGPGTRLTVL.

The CDR3 bases are TGTGCCAGCATAGAGGGGGGTTTGTTATGGGATACGCAGTATTTT. Protein product: CASIEGGLLWDTQYF. V gene TRBV2 combines with J gene TRBJ2-3; perhaps D is TRBD1 or TRBD2 (6 bases each). This CDR3 region has 15 residues. CDR1 is SNHLY, CDR2 FYNNEI, per germline. V lost 7 bases, J lost 6 bases, and 20 bases lay in between.

The V gene is TRBV6-1, the J gene TRBJ1-3; D may be TRBD1 (5 bases). The CDR3 contains 17 residues. The V gene lost 2 bases and the J gene lost 4 bases, with 18 bases spanning the gap. CDR1 is MNHNS, CDR2 SASEGT, per germline. The CDR3, as DNA: TGTGCCAGCAGTGAATCCACCCCCGGGGCCGCAGGAAACACCATATATTTT. It translates to CASSESTPGAAGNTIYF.

The V gene is TRBV7-9, the J gene TRBJ2-5; D possibly corresponds to TRBD2 (6 bases). The V end lost 6 bases, the J end lost 4 bases, and 21 bases lay between the germline ends. There are 16 residues in the CDR3. Germline CDR1 and CDR2: SEHNR and FQNEAQ (reference sequence). This CDR3 reads CASRPSGGLKAETQYF. CDR3 DNA: TGTGCCAGCAGACCCTCTGGAGGGCTAAAGGCAGAGACCCAGTACTTC.